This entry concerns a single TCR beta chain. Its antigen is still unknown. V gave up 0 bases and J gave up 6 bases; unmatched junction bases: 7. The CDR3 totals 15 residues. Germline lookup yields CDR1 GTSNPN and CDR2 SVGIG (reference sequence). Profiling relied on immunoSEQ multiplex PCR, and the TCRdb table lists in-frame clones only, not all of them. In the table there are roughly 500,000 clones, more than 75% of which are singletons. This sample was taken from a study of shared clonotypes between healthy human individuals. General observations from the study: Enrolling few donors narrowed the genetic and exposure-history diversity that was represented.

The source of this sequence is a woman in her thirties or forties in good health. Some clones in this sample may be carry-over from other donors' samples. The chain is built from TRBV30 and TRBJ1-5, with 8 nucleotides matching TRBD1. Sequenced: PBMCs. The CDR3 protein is CAWSVNQGASQPQHF. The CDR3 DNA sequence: TGTGCCTGGAGTGTAAATCAGGGGGCAAGTCAGCCCCAGCATTTT.